This section outlines one T cell receptor beta chain sequence together with its context. This record belongs to a study of radiotherapy plus CTLA-4 blockade in lung cancer. The CDR3 runs to 12 residues. In germline, CDR1 is MNHNY, CDR2 SVGAGI (reference sequence). With 4 bases removed from V and 3 bases from J, the gap between germline ends came to 7 bases. Measured with immunoSEQ multiplex PCR; TCRdb has only the in-frame clones, and not every one. Seen here are over 100,000 clones, about nine tenths observed once, and the top ten hold just under 7%. Sequencing used peripheral blood, obtained from a patient treated with radiotherapy plus ipilimumab. This sequence joins TRBV6-6 and TRBJ2-7; possibly TRBD1 for D (6 bases). The receptor's source is a human donor with non-small cell lung cancer that progressed on radiotherapy plus ipilimumab. The CDR3 nucleotides are TGTGCCAGCAGTTCGACAGGCTACGAGCAGTACTTC. Amino acids: CASSSTGYEQYF.